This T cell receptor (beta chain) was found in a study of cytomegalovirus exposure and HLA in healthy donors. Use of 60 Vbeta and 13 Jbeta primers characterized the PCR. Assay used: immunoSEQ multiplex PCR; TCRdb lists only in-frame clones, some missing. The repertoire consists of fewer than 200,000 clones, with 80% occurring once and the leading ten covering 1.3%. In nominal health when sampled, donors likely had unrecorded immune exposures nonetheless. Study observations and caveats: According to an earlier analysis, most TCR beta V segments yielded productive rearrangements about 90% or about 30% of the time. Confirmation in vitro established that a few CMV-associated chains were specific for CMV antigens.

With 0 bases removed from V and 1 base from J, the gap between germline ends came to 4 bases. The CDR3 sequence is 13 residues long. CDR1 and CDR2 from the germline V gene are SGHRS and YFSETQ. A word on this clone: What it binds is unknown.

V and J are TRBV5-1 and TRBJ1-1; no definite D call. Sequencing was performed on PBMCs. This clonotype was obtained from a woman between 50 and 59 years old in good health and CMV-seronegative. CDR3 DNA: TGCGCCAGCAGCTTGGGAGAGAACACTGAAGCTTTCTTT. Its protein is CASSLGENTEAFF.